The sample holds a few counts of the clone carrying this TCR beta chain. Its target is unknown. The germline CDR1 and CDR2 sequences are MDHEN and SYDVKM. CDR3 size: 15 residues. V trimming: 6 bases; J trimming: 1 base; junction bases outside the gene matches: 8. This entry belongs to a study of cytomegalovirus exposure and HLA in healthy donors. Study observations and caveats: Cytomegalovirus-associated TCR beta chains were listed, numbering 150 to 200. A link between a missense DCLRE1C variant and TCR beta V- and J-gene trimming emerged from a later analysis.

PCR employed 60 Vbeta and 13 Jbeta primers. Sequencing was performed with immunoSEQ multiplex PCR; in TCRdb, only in-frame clones are kept and a portion is missing. The sample records about 150,000 clones, roughly 80% being singletons. This chain uses TRBV28 with TRBJ2-7; 8 bases map to TRBD2. The TCR sequence derives from a man between 18 and 29 years old in good health and CMV-seronegative. Sequenced material: PBMCs. The CDR3 nucleotides read TGTGCCAGCAGCGCGCCGGGGGGGGGATCCTACGAGCAGTACTTC. Residues: CASSAPGGGSYEQYF. The full variable domain, completed using reference TRBV28 and TRBJ2-7, is DVKVTQSSRYLVKRTGEKVFLECVQDMDHENMFWYRQDPGLGLRLIYFSYDVKMKEKGDIPEGYSVSREKKERFSLILESASTNQTSMYLCASSAPGGGSYEQYFGPGTRLTVT.